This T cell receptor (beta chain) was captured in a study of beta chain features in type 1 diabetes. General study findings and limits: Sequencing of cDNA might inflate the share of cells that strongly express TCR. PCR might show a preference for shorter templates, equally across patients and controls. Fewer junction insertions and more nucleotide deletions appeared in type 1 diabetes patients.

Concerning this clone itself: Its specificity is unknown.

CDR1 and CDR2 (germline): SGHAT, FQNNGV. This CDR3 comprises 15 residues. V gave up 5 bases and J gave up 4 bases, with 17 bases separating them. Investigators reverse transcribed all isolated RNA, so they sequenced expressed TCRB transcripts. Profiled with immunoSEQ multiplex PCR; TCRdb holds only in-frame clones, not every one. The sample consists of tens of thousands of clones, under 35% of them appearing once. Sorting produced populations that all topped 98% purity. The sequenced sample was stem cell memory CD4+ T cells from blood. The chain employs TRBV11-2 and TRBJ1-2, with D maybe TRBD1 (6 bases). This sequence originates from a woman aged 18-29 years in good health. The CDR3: CASSNQGGGAYGYTF. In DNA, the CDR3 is TGTGCCAGCAGCAATCAGGGAGGGGGGGCCTATGGCTACACCTTC.